This T cell receptor beta chain was obtained from a study of STAT3 mutations in large granular lymphocyte leukemia. Study-level points and caveats: A small but highly pathogenic clone may have been missed. Treatment regimens differed across patients between samplings. Every T-LGLL patient had at least one immunodominant TCRbeta clonotype.

Concerning this clone: The target antigen is unknown.

The germline gives CDR1 SGHAT, CDR2 FQNNGV. This CDR3 has 12 residues. Trimming pared 1 base from V and 5 bases from J, leaving 6 bases between. Each sample's TCRbeta library yielded on average roughly 42,000 productive templates. Some clones are missing from TCRdb's copy, which holds only in-frame ones; the method was immunoSEQ multiplex PCR. The table has some 37,000 clones, 70% to 90% seen once. The chain carries TRBV11-2 and TRBJ2-7, with D uncertain. Material for sequencing was PBMCs. The sequence was collected from a human donor with T large granular lymphocyte leukemia. Some clones in this sample may be carry-over from other donors' samples. The CDR3: CASSLGRNEQYF. As DNA, the CDR3 is TGTGCCAGCAGCTTAGGTCGGAACGAGCAGTACTTC. Looking up the rest from reference TRBV11-2 and TRBJ2-7 gives the full variable domain: EAGVAQSPRYKIIEKRQSVAFWCNPISGHATLYWYQQILGQGPKLLIQFQNNGVVDDSQLPKDRFSAERLKGVDSTLKIQPAKLEDSAVYLCASSLGRNEQYFGPGTRLTVT.